The TCR beta chain under discussion was sequenced for a study of blood T cell repertoires in COVID-19. Measured with immunoSEQ multiplex PCR; TCRdb has only the in-frame clones, and not every one. The sample has 400,000 to 550,000 clones, roughly nine tenths seen once. Participants reported their clinical history, and cohort assignment relied on those reports. This clone was seen only once. Germline assignment: CDR1 SGHAT and CDR2 FQNNGV. Trimming shortened V by 2 bases and J by 2 bases, and 9 bases separated the two germline ends. The CDR3 loop spans 14 amino acids. V usage is TRBV11-2 and J usage is TRBJ1-1; no firm D call. This TCR was sampled from a woman between 18 and 30 years old with acute COVID-19. Material: PBMCs or T cells enriched from blood (not recorded which). The DNA for the CDR3 is TGTGCCAGCAGCTTACAGGTTACCAACACTGAAGCTTTCTTT. Encoded protein: CASSLQVTNTEAFF.